This entry lists 17 T cell receptor beta chains sequenced from one sample in a study of radiotherapy plus CTLA-4 blockade in lung cancer. Some clones are missing from TCRdb's copy, which holds only in-frame ones; the method was immunoSEQ multiplex PCR. The table lists tens of thousands of clones, about 88% of them singletons. The starting material was peripheral blood, obtained from a patient treated with radiotherapy plus ipilimumab. The receptors were sampled from a human donor with non-small cell lung cancer whose response to radiotherapy plus ipilimumab could not be evaluated.

This clone occurred a few times. The chain couples TRBV6-6 to TRBJ1-3, with TRBD1 matching over 9 bases. Germline CDR1 MNHNY, CDR2 SVGAGI (reference sequence). This CDR3 has 16 residues. Germline trimming cut 2 bases from V and 0 bases from J; bases unmatched to any gene: 2. The CDR3 DNA reads as TGTGCCAGCAGTTACGGGGACAGGGACTCTGGAAACACCATATATTTT. Encoded protein: CASSYGDRDSGNTIYF.

The chain combines TRBV5-1 with TRBJ2-3; the match to TRBD2 covers 8 bases. CDR1 and CDR2 (germline): SGHRS, YFSETQ. V lost 0 bases to trimming and J lost 4 bases; unmatched junction nucleotides: 1. This CDR3 region has 14 residues. The CDR3 region is CASSLDGGADTQYF. In DNA form, the CDR3 reads TGCGCCAGCAGCTTGGACGGGGGGGCAGATACGCAGTATTTT.

V gene TRBV18 combines with J gene TRBJ1-2; D is unresolved. Germline V gene data show CDR1 as KGHSH and CDR2 as LQKENI. Trimming shortened V by 5 bases and J by 4 bases, and 20 bases separated the two germline ends. The CDR3 runs 16 residues. This CDR3 is CASSSYQTPPSYGYTF. CDR3 DNA: TGTGCCAGCTCATCCTATCAGACACCTCCAAGCTATGGCTACACCTTC.

V is TRBV7-9 and J is TRBJ2-1, with TRBD2 matching over 13 bases. The V segment lost 5 bases and the J segment 6 bases; nucleotides outside the gene matches: 4. Germline lookup yields CDR1 SEHNR and CDR2 FQNEAQ (reference sequence). This CDR3 contains 15 residues. This CDR3 is CASSRGTSGTNEQFF. The CDR3 coding sequence is TGTGCCAGCAGCCGCGGGACTAGCGGGACCAATGAGCAGTTCTTC.

This chain uses TRBV5-5 with TRBJ2-1; 10 nucleotides line up with TRBD1. Trimming at V came to 7 bases and at J to 2 bases, leaving 6 bases not matched to a gene. This CDR3 has 15 residues. Germline V lookup: CDR1 SGHKS, CDR2 YYEKEE (reference sequence). The CDR3 DNA reads as TGTGCCAGCGGGGCTGGGACAGGGGCCTACAATGAGCAGTTCTTC. Protein sequence: CASGAGTGAYNEQFF.

CDR3: CASSLFSKAGTYEQYF. The CDR3 nucleotides are TGTGCCAGCAGCTTGTTTAGTAAGGCAGGGACTTACGAGCAGTACTTC. This chain joins TRBV7-2 and TRBJ2-7, with a weak D call TRBD2 (6 bases). The V gene's germline CDR1 is SGHTA and CDR2 FQGNSA. Trimming removed 3 bases from V and 4 bases from J, with 19 bases in between. The CDR3 contains 16 residues.

The V and J genes are TRBV25-1 and TRBJ1-4; 7 nucleotides agree with TRBD1. This CDR3 has 17 residues. Germline loops: CDR1 MGHDK, CDR2 SYGVNS. The trim removed 3 bases at V and 6 bases at J, leaving 13 bases unmatched. DNA for the CDR3: TGTGCCAGCAGTGATCGCCTGACAGGGAGGAGCGATGAAAAACTGTTTTTT. Its translation: CASSDRLTGRSDEKLFF.

This chain joins TRBV19 and TRBJ2-7, with D unresolved. The CDR3 totals 15 residues. Deletions cut 3 bases from V and 0 bases from J, with 12 bases between. Germline CDR1 reads LNHDA; CDR2 reads SQIVND (reference sequence). In nucleotides, the CDR3 is TGTGCCAGTAGTATGCAGGTCGTGGGCTCCTACGAGCAGTACTTC. This codes for CASSMQVVGSYEQYF.

The rearrangement links TRBV2 to TRBJ2-6; D possibly corresponds to TRBD1 (6 bases). Trimming stripped 10 bases from V and 2 bases from J, with 18 bases between. This CDR3 has 16 residues. The germline V gene has CDR1 SNHLY and CDR2 FYNNEI. Here the CDR3 reads CANSLAEGAGANVLTF. The CDR3 nucleotides read TGTGCCAACTCCCTTGCTGAGGGGGCTGGGGCCAACGTCCTGACTTTC.

The chain uses TRBV11-2 and TRBJ2-1, with D maybe TRBD1 (5 bases). The CDR3 covers 12 residues. CDR1 is SGHAT and CDR2 is FQNNGV in the germline V gene. Trimming pared 0 bases from V and 8 bases from J, leaving 5 bases between. The CDR3 sequence: CASSLDRDEQFF. CDR3 in DNA: TGTGCCAGCAGCTTAGACAGGGATGAGCAGTTCTTC.

The chain is built from TRBV28 and TRBJ2-7; a weak D match, TRBD2 (6 bases). This CDR3 region has 12 residues. Germline-derived CDR1 and CDR2 are MDHEN and SYDVKM. The V end lost 6 bases, the J end lost 3 bases, and 9 bases lay between the germline ends. The DNA of the CDR3 is TGTGCCAGCAGGACTAGTGACTACGAGCAGTACTTC. This sequence encodes CASRTSDYEQYF.

This chain connects TRBV7-9 to TRBJ2-1; 7 nucleotides align to TRBD1. Germline V gives CDR1 SEHNR, CDR2 FQNEAQ (reference sequence). V shed 9 bases and J 4 bases; nucleotides not matched to a gene: 9. The CDR3 covers 14 residues. CDR3 amino acids: CASSGQKTYNEQFF. DNA for the CDR3: TGTGCCAGTTCGGGACAGAAGACTTACAATGAGCAGTTCTTC.

Details on this clone: The DNA is omitted, as the CDR3 cannot be located on it reliably, and the CDR3 follows TCRdb's listing. CDR3: CASSFFAEGAPRF. The genes are TRBV28 and TRBJ1-6; the table's TRBD1 call for D was not verified on the DNA. Termini included, the CDR3 measures 13 amino acids. CDR1 MDHEN and CDR2 SYDVKM come from the germline V gene.

In nucleotides, the CDR3 is TGTGCCAGCAGCCAATCAGGGCCAGAAGCTTTCTTT. Amino acids: CASSQSGPEAFF. The J gene is TRBJ1-1, the V gene TRBV14; tentative D call: TRBD1 (5 bases). The V and J ends lost 2 bases and 8 bases respectively, with 9 bases between them. Per the germline V gene, CDR1 is SGHDN and CDR2 is FVKESK. The CDR3 has 12 residues.

This chain links TRBV9 with TRBJ2-3; TRBD1 matches at 8 bases. The germline gives CDR1 SGDLS, CDR2 YYNGEE. The V and J ends lost 0 bases and 5 bases, in that order; junction bases with no gene match: 5. This CDR3 is built from 15 residues. The CDR3 region is CASSVDNRGVDTQYF. The CDR3 nucleotides read TGTGCCAGCAGCGTAGACAACAGGGGGGTAGATACGCAGTATTTT. Full variable domain (rest looked up from reference TRBV9 and TRBJ2-3): DSGVTQTPKHLITATGQRVTLRCSPRSGDLSVYWYQQSLDQGLQFLIQYYNGEERAKGNILERFSAQQFPDLHSELNLSSLELGDSALYFCASSVDNRGVDTQYFGPGTRLTVL.

This chain connects TRBV29-1 to TRBJ1-4, with D tentatively TRBD1 (5 bases). This CDR3 is 13 amino acids long. Between the trimmed V and J ends, which lost 8 bases and 1 base, there was a span of 11 bases. Looked up from germline, CDR1 is SQVTM and CDR2 is ANQGSEA. The CDR3 reads CSFSRETNEKLFF. In DNA form, the CDR3 reads TGCAGCTTCTCCAGGGAAACTAATGAAAAACTGTTTTTT.

The chain couples TRBV7-9 to TRBJ2-7; 7 nucleotides align to TRBD1. This CDR3 region has 15 residues. Germline-derived CDR1 and CDR2 are SEHNR and FQNEAQ (reference sequence). V was clipped by 5 bases and J by 0 bases; unmatched bases: 7. CDR3 coding DNA: TGTGCCAGCAGCCCCTGGACAGGTAGCTCCTACGAGCAGTACTTC. Residues: CASSPWTGSSYEQYF. The whole variable domain, remainder taken from reference TRBV7-9 and TRBJ2-7, is DTGVSQNPRHKITKRGQNVTFRCDPISEHNRLYWYRQTLGQGPEFLTYFQNEAQLEKSRLLSDRFSAERPKGSFSTLEIQRTEQGDSAMYLCASSPWTGSSYEQYFGPGTRLTVT.